These 22 T cell receptor beta chains came from one sample sequenced in a study of blood T cell repertoires in COVID-19. Sequencing was performed with immunoSEQ multiplex PCR; in TCRdb, only in-frame clones are kept and a portion is missing. The table includes roughly 190,000 clones, approximately 85% detected once. The sequenced sample consisted of PBMCs or T cells enriched from blood (not recorded which). The source is a man aged 35-49 years who had recovered from COVID-19.

The chain employs TRBV4-3 and TRBJ1-2, with 9 bases fitting TRBD1. The CDR3 contains 16 residues. J was trimmed by 2 bases and V by 4 bases; bases with no gene match: 8. Germline assignment: CDR1 LGHNA and CDR2 YSLEER. CDR3 sequence (DNA): TGCGCCAGCAGCCGCCTTGGGGACAGGGACAACTATGGCTACACCTTC. Encoded protein: CASSRLGDRDNYGYTF.

This clone was detected once. The genes are TRBV30 and TRBJ1-4; possibly TRBD1 for D (5 bases). V gave up 4 bases and J gave up 2 bases, with 8 bases separating them. CDR1 is GTSNPN and CDR2 is SVGIG in the germline V gene (reference sequence). The length of the CDR3 is 13 residues. This CDR3 is CAWTWGTNEKLFF. The CDR3 nucleotides read TGTGCCTGGACGTGGGGCACTAATGAAAAACTGTTTTTT.

The CDR3: CASSLQLYSNQPQHF. CDR3 bases: TGTGCCAGCAGTCTACAGCTTTATAGCAATCAGCCCCAGCATTTT. The chain couples TRBV2 to TRBJ1-5; D ambiguous. From germline, CDR1 is SNHLY and CDR2 FYNNEI. Trimming left V 5 bases short and J 0 bases short, with 11 bases between. CDR3 size: 15 residues.

The chain recombines TRBV7-2 with TRBJ2-7, with a possible D match to TRBD2 (6 bases). The germline V gene encodes CDR1 SGHTA and CDR2 FQGNSA. The CDR3 length is 16 residues. The germline V and J ends were trimmed by 5 bases and 4 bases, with 21 bases remaining between them. CDR3: CASSPLGGAGLYEQYF. The CDR3 DNA is TGTGCCAGCAGCCCCCTGGGCGGGGCCGGGTTATACGAGCAGTACTTC.

This clone was counted many times. The CDR3 DNA reads TGTGCCAGCAGTTTACTGTACAGGGGAGGCCGTAACTATGGCTACACCTTC. Protein sequence: CASSLLYRGGRNYGYTF. The J gene is TRBJ1-2, the V gene TRBV27, with 7 bases lining up with TRBD1. Germline V gene sequence: CDR1 MNHEY, CDR2 SMNVEV (reference sequence). The CDR3 consists of 17 residues. V gave up 2 bases and J gave up 1 base; unmatched junction bases: 10.

CDR3 bases: TGTGCCAGCAGTGAATATCGGCAGGCCACCTATGGCTACACCTTC. Amino acids: CASSEYRQATYGYTF. This chain joins TRBV25-1 and TRBJ1-2; D gene unclear. Germline V gives CDR1 MGHDK, CDR2 SYGVNS. This CDR3 region has 15 residues. Trimming cost V 0 bases and J 4 bases, with 12 bases left between them.

J is TRBJ1-1 and V is TRBV7-2; D remains unclear. The CDR3 totals 12 residues. Germline V CDR1 and CDR2: SGHTA, FQGNSA. Between the trimmed V and J ends, which lost 4 bases and 6 bases, there was a span of 9 bases. As DNA, the CDR3 is TGTGCCAGCAGCTCAGATTCCGCTGAAGCTTTCTTT. Residues: CASSSDSAEAFF.

The chain employs TRBV11-2 and TRBJ1-4, with D perhaps TRBD1 (5 bases). Trimming cost V 4 bases and J 5 bases, with 17 bases left between them. The CDR3 is 16 residues long. CDR1 SGHAT and CDR2 FQNNGV come from the germline V gene. The CDR3 nucleotides read TGTGCCAGCAGCTCTACTCGAAACAGGCTAAATGAAAAACTGTTTTTT. Protein: CASSSTRNRLNEKLFF.

This chain joins TRBV19 and TRBJ1-5; a weak D match, TRBD1 (5 bases). With 0 bases removed from V and 0 bases from J, the gap between germline ends came to 18 bases. CDR1 and CDR2 from the germline V gene are LNHDA and SQIVND (reference sequence). The CDR3 is 19 residues long. The CDR3 spells CASSIDLLRGQISNQPQHF. The CDR3, as DNA: TGTGCCAGTAGTATAGATCTATTAAGGGGTCAAATTAGCAATCAGCCCCAGCATTTT.

This clone was seen a handful of times. V usage is TRBV20-1 and J usage is TRBJ1-2, with TRBD1 identical over 7 bases. Per the germline V gene, CDR1 is DFQATT and CDR2 is SNEGSKA (reference sequence). The CDR3 contains 13 residues. V lost 6 bases and J lost 4; bases outside the gene matches: 8. The CDR3 spells CSASDRASYGYTF. The CDR3 coding sequence is TGCAGTGCCAGTGACAGGGCCTCCTATGGCTACACCTTC.

The chain combines TRBV19 with TRBJ2-2, with 12 bases aligning to TRBD2. This CDR3 has 15 amino acids. Germline assignment: CDR1 LNHDA and CDR2 SQIVND (reference sequence). Trimming removed 4 bases from V and 4 bases from J; junction bases left unmatched: 1. The CDR3: CASSRGLAGTGELFF. The CDR3 bases are TGTGCCAGTAGTAGGGGACTAGCGGGCACCGGGGAGCTGTTTTTT.

The J gene is TRBJ1-2, the V gene TRBV15; perhaps TRBD1 as D (5 bases). This CDR3 is built from 15 residues. Per the germline V gene, CDR1 is LNHNV and CDR2 is YYDKDF (reference sequence). Trimming shortened V by 1 base and J by 4 bases, and 13 bases separated the two germline ends. The DNA for the CDR3 is TGTGCCACCAGCAGAGCCGGCGACAGCGTCTATGGCTACACCTTC. It specifies CATSRAGDSVYGYTF.

The rearrangement uses TRBV7-3 and TRBJ2-1; D might be TRBD2 (6 bases). Trimming pared 5 bases from V and 1 base from J, leaving 12 bases between. Germline CDR1 SGHTA, CDR2 FQGTGA. This CDR3 is 15 amino acids long. The chain's CDR3 is CASSQGAGSYNEQFF. CDR3 DNA sequence: TGTGCCAGCAGCCAAGGAGCGGGTTCCTACAATGAGCAGTTCTTC.

The V gene is TRBV20-1, the J gene TRBJ1-1; D not certain. The V gene's germline CDR1 is DFQATT and CDR2 SNEGSKA (reference sequence). V lost 4 bases, J lost 1 base, and 4 bases lay in between. The CDR3 contains 11 residues. The CDR3, as DNA: TGCAGTGCTATCCAGAACACTGAAGCTTTCTTT. This translates into CSAIQNTEAFF.

This clone is a singleton in its sample. This chain joins TRBV6-5 and TRBJ2-1, with D unresolved. Germline CDR1 is MNHEY and CDR2 is SVGAGI. CDR3 length: 13 residues. The germline V and J ends were trimmed by 6 bases and 6 bases, with 12 bases remaining between them. The CDR3 sequence: CASRPRLINEQFF. CDR3 DNA: TGTGCCAGCAGACCGAGGCTGATCAATGAGCAGTTCTTC.

This chain connects TRBV27 to TRBJ2-1, with D tentatively TRBD1 (6 bases). Trimming shortened V by 5 bases and J by 1 base, and 12 bases separated the two germline ends. Germline CDR1 and CDR2: MNHEY and SMNVEV (reference sequence). The length of the CDR3 is 15 residues. CDR3 protein: CASSPTGRSYNEQFF. The CDR3 DNA follows: TGTGCCAGCAGTCCTACAGGGCGGTCCTACAATGAGCAGTTCTTC.

This sequence joins TRBV19 and TRBJ1-1, with 8 nucleotides matching TRBD1. This CDR3 region has 14 residues. Per germline, CDR1 LNHDA and CDR2 SQIVND (reference sequence). With 6 bases clipped from V and 12 bases from J, the junction kept 15 bases outside the gene matches. CDR3 in amino acids: CASRPFQAGGNTFF. The CDR3 nucleotides are TGTGCCAGTAGACCCTTCCAAGCAGGGGGCAATACTTTCTTT.

The chain recombines TRBV2 with TRBJ1-5, with D maybe TRBD1 (6 bases). Per the germline V gene, CDR1 is SNHLY and CDR2 is FYNNEI. This CDR3 comprises 14 residues. Trimming removed 7 bases from V and 0 bases from J, with 10 bases in between. CDR3 sequence: CASKTGDSNQPQHF. CDR3 DNA: TGTGCCAGCAAGACAGGCGATAGCAATCAGCCCCAGCATTTT.

The chain employs TRBV5-1 and TRBJ1-2, with TRBD1 matching 7 bases. Germline CDR1 reads SGHRS; CDR2 reads YFSETQ. The ends lost 4 bases at V and 8 bases at J; junction bases unmatched: 17. This CDR3 is built from 16 residues. This chain's CDR3 is CASSLGQASVAGGYTF. The CDR3 DNA reads TGCGCCAGCAGCCTAGGACAGGCGAGCGTTGCTGGGGGCTACACCTTC.

The table lists this clone with a count of one. The chain recombines TRBV27 with TRBJ1-6; D remains unclear. The germline V gene encodes CDR1 MNHEY and CDR2 SMNVEV (reference sequence). The CDR3 is 13 residues long. Trimming took 6 bases from V and 7 from J, leaving 10 bases between them. CDR3 in DNA: TGTGCCAGCAGAAACACAGTCAATTCACCCCTCCACTTT. This gives the protein CASRNTVNSPLHF.

J is TRBJ2-7 and V is TRBV29-1, with 7 nucleotides matching TRBD2. The V segment lost 3 bases and the J segment 5 bases; nucleotides outside the gene matches: 4. Germline assignment: CDR1 SQVTM and CDR2 ANQGSEA. The CDR3 has 12 amino acids. This CDR3 reads CSVDGTMDEQYF. The CDR3 coding sequence is TGCAGCGTTGATGGGACTATGGACGAGCAGTACTTC.

The V gene is TRBV5-1, the J gene TRBJ1-1; 11 nucleotides agree with TRBD1. This CDR3 region has 18 residues. Losses at the gene ends were 3 bases for V and 10 bases for J; bases not matched to a gene: 20. Looked up from germline, CDR1 is SGHRS and CDR2 is YFSETQ. CDR3 protein: CASSSSPHFEGQGEGAFF. CDR3 nucleotide sequence: TGCGCCAGCAGCTCCTCGCCTCATTTCGAGGGACAGGGGGAGGGAGCTTTCTTT.